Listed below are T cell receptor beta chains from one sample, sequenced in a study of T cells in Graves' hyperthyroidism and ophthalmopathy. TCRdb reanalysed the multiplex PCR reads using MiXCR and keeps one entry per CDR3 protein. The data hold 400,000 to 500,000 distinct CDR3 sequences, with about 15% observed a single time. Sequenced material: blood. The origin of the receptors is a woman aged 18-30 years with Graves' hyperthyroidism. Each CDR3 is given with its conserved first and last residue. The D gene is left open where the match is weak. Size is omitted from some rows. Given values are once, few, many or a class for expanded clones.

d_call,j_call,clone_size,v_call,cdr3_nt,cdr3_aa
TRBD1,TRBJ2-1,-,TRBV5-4,TGTGCCAGCAGCTTCCGGGACAGGGTCAACAATGAGCAGTTCTTC,CASSFRDRVNNEQFF
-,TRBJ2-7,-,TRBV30,TGTGCCTGGACCCCGGACAGCGGTTCCTACGAGCAGTACTTC,CAWTPDSGSYEQYF
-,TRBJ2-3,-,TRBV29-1,TGCAGCGTTGAAAGTCAGGGCCACCCCACAGATACGCAGTATTTT,CSVESQGHPTDTQYF
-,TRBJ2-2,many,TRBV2,TGTGCCAGCAGCCGAGGGGGGTCCACCGGGGAGCTGTTTTTT,CASSRGGSTGELFF
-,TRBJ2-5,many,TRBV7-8,TGTGCCAGCAGCAAACAGCGGGAGACCCAGTACTTC,CASSKQRETQYF
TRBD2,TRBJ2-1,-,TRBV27,TGTGCCAGCAGTAAAACTGTCGGGACTAGCGTATACAATGAGCAGTTCTTC,CASSKTVGTSVYNEQFF
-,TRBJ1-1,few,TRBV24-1,TGTGCCACCAGTGGACAATTGGGCACTGAAGCTTTCTTT,CATSGQLGTEAFF
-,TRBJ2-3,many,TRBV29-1,TGCAGCGTTGAAGGGAACAGGGCTGGGAGCACAGATACGCAGTATTTT,CSVEGNRAGSTDTQYF
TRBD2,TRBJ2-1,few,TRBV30,TGTGCCTGGGGTGGGGTAGCGGGCAATGAGCAGTTCTTC,CAWGGVAGNEQFF
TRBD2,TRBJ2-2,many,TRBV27,TGTGCCAGCAGTTTCGGGGGGACTTGGGAACCGAACACCGGGGAGCTGTTTTTT,CASSFGGTWEPNTGELFF
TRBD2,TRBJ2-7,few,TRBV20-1,TGCAGTGCTCCCCCACCGGGACTAGCGGGAGCCTCCTACGAGCAGTACTTC,CSAPPPGLAGASYEQYF
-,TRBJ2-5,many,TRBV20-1,TGCAGTGCTGGACCACAGGCATCGACCCAGTACTTC,CSAGPQASTQYF
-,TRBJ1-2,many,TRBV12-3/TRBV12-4,TGTGCCAGCACCCCGGGGGACGGTTATGGCTACACCTTC,CASTPGDGYGYTF
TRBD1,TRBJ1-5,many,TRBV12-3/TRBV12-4,TGTGCCAGCACCCTACCTAGTCCGGGACAGGGGCCTCAGCCCCAGCATTTT,CASTLPSPGQGPQPQHF
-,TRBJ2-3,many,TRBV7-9,TGTGCCAGCAGCCTCCCCGGGGCTAGTGTGGATACGCAGTATTTT,CASSLPGASVDTQYF
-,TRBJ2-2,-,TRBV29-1,TGCAGCGTGTGGGGGGGCGCGGGCGGGGAGCTGTTTTTT,CSVWGGAGGELFF
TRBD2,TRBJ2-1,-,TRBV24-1,TGTGCCACCAGTGACCCTACTAGCGGGAGGGCGCATGAGCAGTTCTTC,CATSDPTSGRAHEQFF
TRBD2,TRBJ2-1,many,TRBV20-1,TGCAGTGCTAGTCGACTAGCGGGATCGAATGAGCAGTTCTTC,CSASRLAGSNEQFF
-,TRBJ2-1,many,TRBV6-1,TGTGCCAGCAACAGCGGCCGGGCCTACAATGAGCAGTTCTTC,CASNSGRAYNEQFF
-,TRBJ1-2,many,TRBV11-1,TGTGCCAGCAGCCAGGGGTCGGGAGGCGGCTACACCTTC,CASSQGSGGGYTF
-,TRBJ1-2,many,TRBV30,TGTGCCTGGGGTACAGGGAGGGGTCCTGGCTACACCTTC,CAWGTGRGPGYTF
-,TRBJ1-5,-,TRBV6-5,TGTGCCAGCAGTTACTCTTGGGGTAATTGGCAGCCCCAGCATTTT,CASSYSWGNWQPQHF